This TCR beta chain was observed in a study of T cell changes during pregnancy in multiple sclerosis. The CDR3 runs 14 residues. Trimming cost V 4 bases and J 2 bases, with 6 bases left between them. Germline CDR1 reads MNHNS; CDR2 reads SASEGT. Method: immunoSEQ multiplex PCR; TCRdb's copy keeps in-frame clones and lacks some. The repertoire holds over 25,000 clones, with about 90% as singletons. This TCR derives from a female donor with multiple sclerosis, enrolled in a pregnancy study. Sequencing was performed on CD8+ T cells from peripheral blood mononuclear cells, taken in the second trimester of pregnancy. The chain is built from TRBV6-1 and TRBJ2-6; TRBD2 might be the D (6 bases). The CDR3 here is CASSGGAGANVLTF. CDR3 sequence (DNA): TGTGCCAGCAGTGGGGGGGCTGGGGCCAACGTCCTGACTTTC.